This T cell receptor (beta chain) came from a study of spatial heterogeneity in lung cancer. The table lists this clonotype with many counts. Unique molecular identifiers, one per molecule, were present on every TCR cDNA molecule. Using its own MiXCR run on the 5' RACE reads, TCRdb lists one record per CDR3 protein. The table lists fewer than 150,000 distinct CDR3 sequences, 10% to 13% of them singletons. The time point here: blood at routine non-recurrence follow-up after resection. Trimming took off 0 bases at V and 7 bases at J, with 13 bases between the two ends. Germline CDR1 DFQATT, CDR2 SNEGSKA (reference sequence). The CDR3 is 14 residues long.

The sequence was obtained from a female donor with early-stage non-small cell lung cancer. This specimen was PBMCs, taken at follow-up. J is TRBJ2-1 and V is TRBV20-1; D uncertain. The CDR3 here is CSARDQSRPNEQFF. The CDR3 bases are TGCAGTGCTAGAGATCAATCGCGACCAAATGAGCAGTTCTTC.